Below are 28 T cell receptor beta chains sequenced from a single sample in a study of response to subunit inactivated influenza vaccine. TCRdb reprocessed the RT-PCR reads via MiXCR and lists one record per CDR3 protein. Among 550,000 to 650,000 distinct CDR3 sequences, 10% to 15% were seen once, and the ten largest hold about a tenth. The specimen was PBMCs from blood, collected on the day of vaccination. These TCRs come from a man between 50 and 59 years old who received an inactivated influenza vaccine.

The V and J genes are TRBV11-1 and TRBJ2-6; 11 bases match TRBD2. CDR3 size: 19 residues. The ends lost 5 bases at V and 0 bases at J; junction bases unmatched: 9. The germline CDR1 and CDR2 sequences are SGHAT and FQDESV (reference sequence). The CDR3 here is CASSLGGLAVSSGANVLTF. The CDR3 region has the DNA TGTGCCAGCAGCCTTGGGGGACTAGCGGTCTCCTCTGGGGCCAACGTCCTGACTTTC.

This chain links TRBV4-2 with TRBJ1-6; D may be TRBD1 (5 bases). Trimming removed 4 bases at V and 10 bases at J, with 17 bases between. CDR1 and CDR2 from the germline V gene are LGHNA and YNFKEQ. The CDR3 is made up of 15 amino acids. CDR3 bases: TGTGCCAGCAGCCTGGGATTGGGGGATCGGTCACCCCTCCACTTT. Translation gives CASSLGLGDRSPLHF.

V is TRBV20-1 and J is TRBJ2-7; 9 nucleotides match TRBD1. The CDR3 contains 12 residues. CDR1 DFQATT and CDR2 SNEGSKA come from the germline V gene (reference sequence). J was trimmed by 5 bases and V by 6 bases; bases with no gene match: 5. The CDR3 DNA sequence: TGCAGTGCCGGACAGGGGAACCACGAGCAGTACTTC. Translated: CSAGQGNHEQYF.

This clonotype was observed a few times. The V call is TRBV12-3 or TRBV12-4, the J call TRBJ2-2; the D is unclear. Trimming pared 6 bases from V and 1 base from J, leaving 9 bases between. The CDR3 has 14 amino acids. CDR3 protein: CASRSTVNTGELFF. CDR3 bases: TGTGCCAGCAGATCTACGGTGAACACCGGGGAGCTGTTTTTT.

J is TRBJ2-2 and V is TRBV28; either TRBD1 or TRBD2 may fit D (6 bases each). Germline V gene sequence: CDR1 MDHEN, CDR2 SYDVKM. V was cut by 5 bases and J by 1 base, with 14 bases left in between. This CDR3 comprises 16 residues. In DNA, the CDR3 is TGTGCCAGCAGTCCGGAGGGACATTGGAACACCGGGGAGCTGTTTTTT. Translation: CASSPEGHWNTGELFF.

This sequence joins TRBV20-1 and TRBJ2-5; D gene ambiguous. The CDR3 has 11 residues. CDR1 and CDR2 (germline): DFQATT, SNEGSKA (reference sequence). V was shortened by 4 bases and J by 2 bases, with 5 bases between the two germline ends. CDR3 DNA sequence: TGCAGTGCTATACTTCAAGAGACCCAGTACTTC. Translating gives CSAILQETQYF.

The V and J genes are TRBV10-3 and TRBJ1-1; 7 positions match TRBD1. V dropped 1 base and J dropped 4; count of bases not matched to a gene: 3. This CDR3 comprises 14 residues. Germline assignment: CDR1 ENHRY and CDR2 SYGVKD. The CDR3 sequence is CAISEWRQGTEAFF. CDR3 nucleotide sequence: TGTGCCATCAGTGAGTGGCGACAGGGCACTGAAGCTTTCTTT.

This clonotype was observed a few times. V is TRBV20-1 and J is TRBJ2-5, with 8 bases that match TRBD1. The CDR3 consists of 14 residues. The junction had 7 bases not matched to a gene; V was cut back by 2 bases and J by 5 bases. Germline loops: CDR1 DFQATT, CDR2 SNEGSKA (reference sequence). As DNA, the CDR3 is TGCAGTGCTAGATTGGCAGGGGGCGGTGAGACCCAGTACTTC. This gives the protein CSARLAGGGETQYF.

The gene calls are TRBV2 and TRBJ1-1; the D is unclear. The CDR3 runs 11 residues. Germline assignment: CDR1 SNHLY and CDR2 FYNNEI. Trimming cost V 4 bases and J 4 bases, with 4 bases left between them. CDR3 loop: CASSGATEAFF. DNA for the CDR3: TGTGCCAGCAGTGGGGCCACTGAAGCTTTCTTT.

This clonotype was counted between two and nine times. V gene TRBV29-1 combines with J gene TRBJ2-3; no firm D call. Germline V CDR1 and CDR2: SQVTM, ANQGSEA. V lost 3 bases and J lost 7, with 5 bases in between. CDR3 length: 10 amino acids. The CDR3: CSVETHTQYF. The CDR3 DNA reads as TGCAGCGTTGAGACGCATACGCAGTATTTT.

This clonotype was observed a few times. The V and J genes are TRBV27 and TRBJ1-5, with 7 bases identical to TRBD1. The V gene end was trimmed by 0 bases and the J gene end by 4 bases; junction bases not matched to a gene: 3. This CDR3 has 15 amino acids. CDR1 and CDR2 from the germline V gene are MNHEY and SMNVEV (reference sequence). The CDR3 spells CASSLSTGVNQPQHF. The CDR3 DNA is TGTGCCAGCAGTTTATCAACAGGGGTTAATCAGCCCCAGCATTTT.

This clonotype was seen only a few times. CDR3 loop: CASSLAANNEKLFF. CDR3 nucleotides: TGCGCCAGCAGCTTGGCAGCGAATAATGAAAAACTGTTTTTT. The chain joins TRBV5-1 to TRBJ1-4, with D hard to call. CDR3 size: 14 residues. V was pared by 0 bases and J by 4 bases, with 7 bases between. In germline, CDR1 is SGHRS, CDR2 YFSETQ.

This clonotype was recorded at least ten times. The CDR3 nucleotides read TGCGCCAGCAGAGGGGCCCCGAACACCGGGGAGCTGTTTTTT. Translation: CASRGAPNTGELFF. The genes are TRBV10-1 and TRBJ2-2; D possibly corresponds to TRBD1 (5 bases). In germline, CDR1 is WNHNN, CDR2 SYGVQD (reference sequence). The CDR3 length is 14 residues. Trimming shortened V by 6 bases and J by 0 bases, and 8 bases separated the two germline ends.

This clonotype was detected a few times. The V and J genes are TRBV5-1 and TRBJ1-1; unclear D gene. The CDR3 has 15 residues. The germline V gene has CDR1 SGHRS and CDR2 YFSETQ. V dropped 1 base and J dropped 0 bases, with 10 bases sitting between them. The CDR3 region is CASSLSRQLNTEAFF. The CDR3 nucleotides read TGCGCCAGCAGCTTGTCACGCCAGTTGAACACTGAAGCTTTCTTT.

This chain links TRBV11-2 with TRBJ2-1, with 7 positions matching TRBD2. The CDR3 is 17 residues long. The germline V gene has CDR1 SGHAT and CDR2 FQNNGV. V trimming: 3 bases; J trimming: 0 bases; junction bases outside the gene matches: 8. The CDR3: CASSFLRGLLSYNEQFF. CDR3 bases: TGTGCCAGCAGCTTCCTAAGGGGACTACTCTCCTACAATGAGCAGTTCTTC.

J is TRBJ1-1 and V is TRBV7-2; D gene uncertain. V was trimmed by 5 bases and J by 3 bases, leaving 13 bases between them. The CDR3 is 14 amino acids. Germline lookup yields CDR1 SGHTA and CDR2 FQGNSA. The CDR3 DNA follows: TGTGCCAGCAGCCGCCGAGGGCGGGACACTGAAGCTTTCTTT. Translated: CASSRRGRDTEAFF.

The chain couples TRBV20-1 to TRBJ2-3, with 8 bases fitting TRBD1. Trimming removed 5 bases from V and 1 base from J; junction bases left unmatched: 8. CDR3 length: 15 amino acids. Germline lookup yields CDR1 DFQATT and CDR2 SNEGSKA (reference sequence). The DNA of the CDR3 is TGCAGTGCTTCCAGGGGGCAATATGGCACAGATACGCAGTATTTT. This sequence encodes CSASRGQYGTDTQYF.

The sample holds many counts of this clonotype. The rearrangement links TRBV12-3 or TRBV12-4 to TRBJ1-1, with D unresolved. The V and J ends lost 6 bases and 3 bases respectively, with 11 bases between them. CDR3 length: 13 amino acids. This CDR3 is CASSLEADTEAFF. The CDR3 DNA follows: TGTGCCAGCAGCCTTGAGGCCGACACTGAAGCTTTCTTT.

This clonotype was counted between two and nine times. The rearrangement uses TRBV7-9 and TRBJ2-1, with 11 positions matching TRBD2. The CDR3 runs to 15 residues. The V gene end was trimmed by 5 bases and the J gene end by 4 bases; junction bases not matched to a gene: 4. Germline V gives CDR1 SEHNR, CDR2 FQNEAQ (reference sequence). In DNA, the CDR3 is TGTGCCAGCAGCCCGACTAGCGGGGAGTACAATGAGCAGTTCTTC. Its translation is CASSPTSGEYNEQFF.

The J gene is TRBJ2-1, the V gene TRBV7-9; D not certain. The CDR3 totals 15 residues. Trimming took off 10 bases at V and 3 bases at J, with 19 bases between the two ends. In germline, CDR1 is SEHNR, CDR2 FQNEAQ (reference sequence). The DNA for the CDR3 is TGTGCCACCACATCGACTCGACTTAACTACAATGAGCAGTTCTTC. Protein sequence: CATTSTRLNYNEQFF.

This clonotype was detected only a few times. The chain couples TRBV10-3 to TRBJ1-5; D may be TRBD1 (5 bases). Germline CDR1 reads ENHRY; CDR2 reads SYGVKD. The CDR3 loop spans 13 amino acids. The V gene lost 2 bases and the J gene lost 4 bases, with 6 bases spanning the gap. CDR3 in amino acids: CAISEPGNQPQHF. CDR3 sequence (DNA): TGTGCCATCAGTGAGCCAGGGAATCAGCCCCAGCATTTT.

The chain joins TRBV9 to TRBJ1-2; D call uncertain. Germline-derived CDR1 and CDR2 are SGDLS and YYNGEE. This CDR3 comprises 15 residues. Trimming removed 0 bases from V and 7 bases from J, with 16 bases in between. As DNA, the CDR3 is TGTGCCAGCAGCGTAGCTACTGGCCGGCATTCTGGCTACACCTTC. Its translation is CASSVATGRHSGYTF.

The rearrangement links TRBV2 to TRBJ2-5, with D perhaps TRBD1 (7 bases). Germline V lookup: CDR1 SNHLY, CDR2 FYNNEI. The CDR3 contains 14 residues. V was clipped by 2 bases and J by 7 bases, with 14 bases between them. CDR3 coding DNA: TGTGCCAGCAGTGAAAGGGGCAGGGGGGCGACCCAGTACTTC. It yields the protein CASSERGRGATQYF.

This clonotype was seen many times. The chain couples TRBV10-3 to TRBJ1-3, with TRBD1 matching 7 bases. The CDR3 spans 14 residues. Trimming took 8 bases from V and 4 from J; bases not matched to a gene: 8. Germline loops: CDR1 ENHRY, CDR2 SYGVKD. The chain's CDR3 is CAIGGQQGGNTIYF. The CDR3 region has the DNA TGTGCCATCGGGGGACAGCAGGGGGGAAACACCATATATTTT.

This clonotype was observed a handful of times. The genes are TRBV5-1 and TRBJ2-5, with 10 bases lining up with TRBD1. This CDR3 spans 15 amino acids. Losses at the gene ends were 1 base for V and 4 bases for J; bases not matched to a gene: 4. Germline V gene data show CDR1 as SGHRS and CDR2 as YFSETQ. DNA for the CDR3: TGCGCCAGCAGCTTGTACGACAGGGGGCTAGAGACCCAGTACTTC. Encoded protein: CASSLYDRGLETQYF.

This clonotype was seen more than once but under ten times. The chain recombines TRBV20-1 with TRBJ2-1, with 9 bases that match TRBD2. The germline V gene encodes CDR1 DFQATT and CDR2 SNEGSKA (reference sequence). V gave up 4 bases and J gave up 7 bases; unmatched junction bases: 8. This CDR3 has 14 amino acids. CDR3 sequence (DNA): TGCAGTGCTAAAATGGGACTAGCAGTGAATGAGCAGTTCTTC. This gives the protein CSAKMGLAVNEQFF.

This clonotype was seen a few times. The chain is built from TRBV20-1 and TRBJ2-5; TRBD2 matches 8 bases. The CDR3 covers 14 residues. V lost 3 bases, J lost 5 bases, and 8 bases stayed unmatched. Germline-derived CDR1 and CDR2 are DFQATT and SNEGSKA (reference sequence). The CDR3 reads CSASPPAGVETQYF. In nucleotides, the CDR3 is TGCAGTGCTAGCCCCCCAGCGGGAGTCGAGACCCAGTACTTC.

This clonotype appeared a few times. CDR3 amino acids: CASSVGSSGIGETQYF. In DNA form, the CDR3 reads TGTGCCAGCAGCGTAGGTTCTAGCGGGATCGGGGAGACCCAGTACTTC. The rearrangement links TRBV9 to TRBJ2-5; 9 nucleotides line up with TRBD2. The junction had 8 bases not matched to a gene; V was cut back by 0 bases and J by 5 bases. The germline gives CDR1 SGDLS, CDR2 YYNGEE. The CDR3 covers 16 residues.